This TCR beta chain was identified in a study of CD8+ T cells in alopecia areata. RNA was extracted and reverse transcribed into cDNA as the sequencing template. This table comes from immunoSEQ multiplex PCR, and its TCRdb copy is limited to in-frame clones, with some not included. The sample includes about 110,000 clones, under 60% seen only once; the top ten take roughly 25%. Notes on this clone: What it binds is unknown.

Study-wide results and caveats: Clonality in lesional scalp, especially alopecia totalis/universalis, exceeded that of normal scalp. Among the cells sequenced in scalp samples are also the resident alphabeta T cells of normal skin.

In germline, CDR1 is SGHRS, CDR2 YFSETQ. With 4 bases removed from V and 6 bases from J, the gap between germline ends came to 20 bases. The CDR3 runs to 15 residues. Patients with alopecia areata provided lesional scalp punch biopsies as well as peripheral blood. The sequencing input was NKG2D-low CD8+ T cells sorted from blood. This TCR was recovered from a human donor with alopecia areata. The chain combines TRBV5-1 with TRBJ2-7, with unresolved D. The CDR3 DNA reads TGCGCCAGCAGCACAAAGGACCTAATGGACCTCGAGCAGTACTTC. It yields the protein CASSTKDLMDLEQYF.